This T cell receptor (beta chain) was recovered during a study of shared clonotypes between healthy human individuals. The CDR3 consists of 16 residues. Trimming removed 1 base at V and 0 bases at J, with 7 bases between. Germline assignment: CDR1 SEHNR and CDR2 FQNEAQ (reference sequence). Assay: immunoSEQ multiplex PCR; the TCRdb copy retains only in-frame clones and omits some. The table records some 500,000 clones, 95% to 97% of them present only once. The receptor's source is a woman in her twenties or thirties in good health. Input material: naive CD4+ T cells sorted from blood. Subset of the sample: CD45RA+ positively selected. The chain employs TRBV7-9 and TRBJ2-6, with D perhaps TRBD1 or TRBD2 (5 bases each). The CDR3 DNA is TGTGCCAGCAGCTTAGGGGGGTCCTCTGGGGCCAACGTCCTGACTTTC. Translating gives CASSLGGSSGANVLTF.